What follows are 6 T cell receptor beta chains derived from one specimen sequenced in a study of cytomegalovirus exposure and HLA in healthy donors. Primers included in the PCR were 60 Vbeta and 13 Jbeta primers. The assay was immunoSEQ multiplex PCR, and TCRdb's table has in-frame clones only and misses some. The sample lists 150,000 to 200,000 clones, roughly 78% seen once, with 2.5% to 3.5% in the top ten. The material sequenced was PBMCs. These receptors came from a woman aged 40 to 55 in good health and CMV-seronegative.

The chain joins TRBV28 to TRBJ2-5; 7 nucleotides line up with TRBD2. The trim removed 3 bases at V and 4 bases at J, leaving 5 bases unmatched. The CDR3 runs to 14 residues. Germline loops: CDR1 MDHEN, CDR2 SYDVKM. The CDR3: CASSFPGGGETQYF. The CDR3 DNA sequence: TGTGCCAGCAGTTTCCCGGGGGGAGGAGAGACCCAGTACTTC.

This clone has just one count. This chain joins TRBV28 and TRBJ1-6; tentatively, D is TRBD1 (6 bases). Germline CDR1 MDHEN, CDR2 SYDVKM. The V end was cut by 1 base, the J end by 7 bases, with 11 bases between. The CDR3 is 15 residues long. CDR3 residues: CASSLYQGTNSPLHF. The CDR3, as DNA: TGTGCCAGCAGTTTATACCAGGGGACAAATTCACCCCTCCACTTT.

In this sample, this clone turned up a few times. V is TRBV10-3 and J is TRBJ1-2; TRBD1 matches 8 bases. The CDR3 runs 16 residues. V lost 6 bases, J lost 4 bases, and 13 bases stayed unmatched. Germline V gene lookup returns CDR1 ENHRY and CDR2 SYGVKD. CDR3 coding DNA: TGTGCCATCAGAGAGACAGGGGACGCGACCATCTATGGCTACACCTTC. It specifies CAIRETGDATIYGYTF.

The chain joins TRBV28 to TRBJ2-4, with D possibly TRBD2 on 6 matching bases. Germline loops: CDR1 MDHEN, CDR2 SYDVKM. This CDR3 comprises 13 residues. The V and J ends lost 6 bases and 7 bases respectively, with 13 bases between them. DNA for the CDR3: TGTGCCAGCAGCCAAGGAGGGATTAACATTCAGTACTTC. Amino acid sequence: CASSQGGINIQYF. Combining the CDR3 with reference TRBV28 and TRBJ2-4 gives the whole variable domain DVKVTQSSRYLVKRTGEKVFLECVQDMDHENMFWYRQDPGLGLRLIYFSYDVKMKEKGDIPEGYSVSREKKERFSLILESASTNQTSMYLCASSQGGINIQYFGAGTRLSVL.

This chain joins TRBV7-2 and TRBJ1-2; D is ambiguous. CDR1 and CDR2 (germline): SGHTA, FQGNSA. This CDR3 is 12 amino acids long. The V end lost 2 bases, the J end lost 8 bases, and 9 bases lay between the germline ends. The CDR3 DNA is TGTGCCAGCAGCTTACCTTCAGGAGGCTACACCTTC. Translating gives CASSLPSGGYTF.

The chain recombines TRBV11-2 with TRBJ2-6, with TRBD2 as a possible D gene (5 bases). The V gene's germline CDR1 is SGHAT and CDR2 FQNNGV. Trimming took off 3 bases at V and 4 bases at J, with 10 bases between the two ends. The CDR3 runs to 15 residues. The CDR3 protein is CASSLLPGGANVLTF. CDR3 sequence (DNA): TGTGCCAGCAGCTTGTTGCCGGGAGGGGCCAACGTCCTGACTTTC.